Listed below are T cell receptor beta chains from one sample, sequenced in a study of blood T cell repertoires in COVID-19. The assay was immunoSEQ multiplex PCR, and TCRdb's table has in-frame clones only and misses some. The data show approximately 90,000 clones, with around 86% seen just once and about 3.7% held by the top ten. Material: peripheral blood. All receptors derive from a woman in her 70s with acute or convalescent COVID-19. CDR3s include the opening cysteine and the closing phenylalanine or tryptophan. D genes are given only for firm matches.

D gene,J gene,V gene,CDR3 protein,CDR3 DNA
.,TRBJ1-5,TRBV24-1,CATSDGYNQPQHF,TGTGCCACCAGTGACGGGTACAATCAGCCCCAGCATTTT
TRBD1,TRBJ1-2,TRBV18,CASSPSGTGLGDGYGYTF,TGTGCCAGCTCACCGTCCGGGACAGGGCTCGGCGACGGCTATGGCTACACCTTC
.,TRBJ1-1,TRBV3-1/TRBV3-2,CASSSDTRTQNTEAFF,TGTGCCAGCAGCTCGGACACCCGAACCCAGAACACTGAAGCTTTCTTT
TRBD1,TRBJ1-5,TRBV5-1,CASSRDSGNQPQHF,TGCGCCAGCAGTCGGGACAGCGGAAATCAGCCCCAGCATTTT
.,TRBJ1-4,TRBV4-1,CASSLSSSTNEKLFF,TGCGCCAGCAGCCTTTCTTCCTCAACTAATGAAAAACTGTTTTTT
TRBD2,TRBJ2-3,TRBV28,CASSTQLAGSTDTQYF,TGTGCCAGCAGTACACAATTAGCGGGGAGCACAGATACGCAGTATTTT
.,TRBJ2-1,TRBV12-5,CASGNQQGSVYNEQFF,TGTGCTAGTGGTAACCAACAGGGAAGTGTCTACAATGAGCAGTTCTTC
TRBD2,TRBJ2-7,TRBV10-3,CAIAPPGLAGKNSYEQYF,TGTGCCATCGCTCCGCCGGGACTAGCGGGGAAGAACTCCTACGAGCAGTACTTC
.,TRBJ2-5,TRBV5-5,CASSFGGSQETQYF,TGTGCCAGCAGCTTCGGGGGTAGCCAAGAGACCCAGTACTTC
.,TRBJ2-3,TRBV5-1,CASSLVVVGTDTQYF,TGCGCCAGCAGCTTGGTAGTGGTTGGCACAGATACGCAGTATTTT
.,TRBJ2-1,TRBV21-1,CAQVGVDRGFYNEQFF,TGTGCCCAAGTGGGGGTTGACAGGGGATTTTACAATGAGCAGTTCTTC
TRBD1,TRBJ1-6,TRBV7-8,CASSLEGQGVPLHF,TGTGCCAGCAGCTTAGAGGGACAGGGTGTGCCCCTCCACTTT